Listed here is a single T cell receptor (beta chain). This entry is derived from a study of blood T cell repertoires in COVID-19. This table comes from immunoSEQ multiplex PCR, and its TCRdb copy is limited to in-frame clones, with some not included. The profile shows around 250,000 clones, about nine tenths of them singletons. This CDR3 has 19 amino acids. V was cut by 1 base and J by 2 bases, with 22 bases left in between. Germline V gene sequence: CDR1 SGHDT, CDR2 YYEEEE. The genes are TRBV5-6 and TRBJ2-1; a possible D gene is TRBD1 (9 bases). The receptor comes from a man aged 40-50 years with active or convalescent COVID-19. Material for sequencing was peripheral blood. CDR3 in DNA: TGTGCCAGCAGCTTGTTGGGACAGGGAGAGCGGGAGCCCTACAATGAGCAGTTCTTC. Its translation is CASSLLGQGEREPYNEQFF.